This passage covers 11 T cell receptor beta chains from one sample sequenced in a study of T cells in Graves' hyperthyroidism and ophthalmopathy. Amplified TCR beta CDR3 regions derived from RNA transcripts. Researchers ran a first-round RT-PCR on the TCR CDR3 using the HTBI primer set. TCRdb independently ran MiXCR on the multiplex PCR reads; one entry per CDR3 protein. The repertoire holds hundreds of thousands of distinct CDR3 sequences, with approximately 40% as singletons. The sequenced sample consisted of blood. The receptors derive from a woman aged 40 to 50 with Graves' hyperthyroidism.

The chain recombines TRBV25-1 with TRBJ1-1; D is possibly TRBD1 (5 bases). From germline, CDR1 is MGHDK and CDR2 SYGVNS. The CDR3 is 13 residues long. In DNA, the CDR3 is TGTGCTAGAGGGGACGTAGGGGACACTGAAGCTTTCTTT. Amino acids: CARGDVGDTEAFF.

This clonotype was seen many times. The J gene is TRBJ2-5, the V gene TRBV2, with D perhaps TRBD1 or TRBD2 (6 bases each). The V end was cut by 9 bases, the J end by 0 bases, with 14 bases between. The CDR3 contains 14 residues. The germline V gene has CDR1 SNHLY and CDR2 FYNNEI. The CDR3: CASYRGTYQETQYF. The DNA of the CDR3 is TGTGCCAGTTACCGGGGGACATACCAAGAGACCCAGTACTTC.

A remark on this clonotype: Just one base apart from a much larger clone, this may be a read error. The chain uses TRBV29-1 and TRBJ2-2; TRBD2 aligns across 12 bases. Trimming took 6 bases from V and 4 from J; bases not matched to a gene: 6. CDR3 length: 15 residues. Germline V gene lookup returns CDR1 SQVTM and CDR2 ANQGSEA. CDR3: CSVWTSGIRTGELFF. CDR3 coding DNA: TGCAGCGTCTGGACTAGCGGGATCCGCACCGGGGAGCTGTTTTTT.

This clonotype occurred a few times. The chain couples TRBV19 to TRBJ1-5, with TRBD1 identical over 7 bases. CDR3 size: 16 residues. Trimming at V came to 5 bases and at J to 0 bases, leaving 7 bases not matched to a gene. Germline assignment: CDR1 LNHDA and CDR2 SQIVND (reference sequence). The CDR3 DNA follows: TGTGCCAGTAGTTCCAGACAGGGCTATAGCAATCAGCCCCAGCATTTT. Translation gives CASSSRQGYSNQPQHF. The whole variable domain, filled in from reference TRBV19 and TRBJ1-5, reads DGGITQSPKYLFRKEGQNVTLSCEQNLNHDAMYWYRQDPGQGLRLIYYSQIVNDFQKGDIAEGYSVSREKKESFPLTVTSAQKNPTAFYLCASSSRQGYSNQPQHFGDGTRLSIL.

This chain connects TRBV10-3 to TRBJ2-7, with TRBD1 as a possible D gene (6 bases). The germline V and J ends were trimmed by 5 bases and 2 bases, with 19 bases remaining between them. This CDR3 spans 16 amino acids. The germline V gene encodes CDR1 ENHRY and CDR2 SYGVKD. The CDR3 DNA reads as TGTGCCATCAGTCAAGGACAGTCCTTGTGGCCCTACGAGCAGTACTTC. Protein sequence: CAISQGQSLWPYEQYF.

This clonotype was counted ten times or more. The chain combines TRBV12-3 or TRBV12-4 with TRBJ1-5; tentative D call: TRBD1 (5 bases). V dropped 1 base and J dropped 0 bases, with 13 bases sitting between them. The CDR3 extends over 17 amino acids. The CDR3 loop is CASSLGTRTFSNQPQHF. CDR3 nucleotides: TGTGCCAGCAGTTTAGGGACACGAACCTTTAGCAATCAGCCCCAGCATTTT.

Only a few counts were recorded for this clonotype. The chain couples TRBV6-5 to TRBJ2-7; weak D call: TRBD2 (5 bases). Germline-derived CDR1 and CDR2 are MNHEY and SVGAGI. The CDR3 is 13 amino acids. V was pared by 7 bases and J by 4 bases, with 14 bases between. CDR3 nucleotide sequence: TGTGCCAGCACCGTCGGGATTTATTACGAGCAGTACTTC. This codes for CASTVGIYYEQYF.

The chain couples TRBV24-1 to TRBJ2-2; 8 bases fit TRBD1. The CDR3 consists of 13 residues. V lost 12 bases to trimming and J lost 4 bases; unmatched junction nucleotides: 6. Germline loops: CDR1 KGHDR, CDR2 SFDVKD. In DNA, the CDR3 is TGTGCCGCCCAGGGGGCCGGCACCGGGGAGCTGTTTTTT. Protein: CAAQGAGTGELFF.

Ten or more counts support this clonotype. The chain links TRBV7-3 to TRBJ2-7, with D perhaps given as TRBD1 or TRBD2 (6 bases each). Germline V lookup: CDR1 SGHTA, CDR2 FQGTGA. The CDR3 is 15 amino acids. V shed 5 bases and J shed 6 bases, with 20 bases lying between them. As DNA, the CDR3 is TGTGCCAGCAGCGACGAGTCAGGAGGGGGGCGCGAGCAGTACTTC. Translating it yields CASSDESGGGREQYF.

This chain uses TRBV5-1 with TRBJ2-5; 9 bases align to TRBD2. Germline loops: CDR1 SGHRS, CDR2 YFSETQ. V lost 7 bases and J lost 2; bases outside the gene matches: 9. CDR3 size: 15 residues. The CDR3 DNA is TGCGCCAGCGGACGCGGGGGGGAACAGCAAGAGACCCAGTACTTC. This gives the protein CASGRGGEQQETQYF.

In this sample, this clonotype turned up a few times. The rearrangement joins TRBV5-4 to TRBJ2-6, with a weak D call TRBD1 (6 bases). This CDR3 contains 17 residues. Germline V gene sequence: CDR1 SGHNT, CDR2 YYREEE (reference sequence). The V end lost 5 bases, the J end lost 1 base, and 16 bases lay between the germline ends. The CDR3 loop reads CASSQTGGWSGANVLTF. The CDR3 bases are TGTGCCAGCAGTCAGACAGGTGGTTGGTCTGGGGCCAACGTCCTGACTTTC. The whole variable domain, filled in from reference TRBV5-4 and TRBJ2-6, reads ETGVTQSPTHLIKTRGQQVTLRCSSQSGHNTVSWYQQALGQGPQFIFQYYREEENGRGNFPPRFSGLQFPNYSSELNVNALELDDSALYLCASSQTGGWSGANVLTFGAGSRLTVL.